This entry describes one TCR beta chain. Profiling relied on immunoSEQ multiplex PCR, and the TCRdb table lists in-frame clones only, not all of them. The sample holds fewer than 20,000 clones; around 83% are singletons and the top ten take 11%. The sample originates from a study of control samples from healthy donors and cancer patients. Germline lookup yields CDR1 SGHAT and CDR2 FQDESV (reference sequence). The CDR3 consists of 15 residues. Trimming removed 3 bases from V and 5 bases from J, with 16 bases in between. The gene calls are TRBV11-1 and TRBJ2-5; D tentatively reads TRBD1 or TRBD2 (5 bases each). The specimen was PBMCs. The receptor comes from a woman in her seventies with colorectal cancer. CDR3 nucleotides: TGTGCCAGCAGCTTGGGACCCAAGGTGGGGGAGACCCAGTACTTC. Residues: CASSLGPKVGETQYF.